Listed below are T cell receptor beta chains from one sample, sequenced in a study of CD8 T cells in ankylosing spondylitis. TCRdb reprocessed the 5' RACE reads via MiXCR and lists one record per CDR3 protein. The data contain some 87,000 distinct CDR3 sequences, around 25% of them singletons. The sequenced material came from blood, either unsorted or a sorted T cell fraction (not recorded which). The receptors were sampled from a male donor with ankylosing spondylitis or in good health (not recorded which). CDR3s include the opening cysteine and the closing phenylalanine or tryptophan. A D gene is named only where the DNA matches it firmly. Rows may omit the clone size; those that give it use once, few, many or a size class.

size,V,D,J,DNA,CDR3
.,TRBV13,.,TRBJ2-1,TGTGCCAGCAGCTTATCTATGGGAGCGAAATACAATGAGCAGTTCTTC,CASSLSMGAKYNEQFF
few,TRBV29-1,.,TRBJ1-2,TGCAGCCTAAGATCCCAGGGAGGCTACACCTTC,CSLRSQGGYTF
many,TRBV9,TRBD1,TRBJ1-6,TGTGCCAGCAGCGTAGGTGGAGCCAGGGGGTTTTCACCCCTCCACTTT,CASSVGGARGFSPLHF
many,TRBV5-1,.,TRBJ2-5,TGCGCCAGCAGCATGAACCAAGAGACCCAGTACTTC,CASSMNQETQYF
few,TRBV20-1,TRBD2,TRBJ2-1,TGCAGTGCTAGGGGCGGACTAGCGGGGGCCCCGGGGTTCTTC,CSARGGLAGAPGFF
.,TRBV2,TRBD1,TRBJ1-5,TGTGCCAGCAGTGCGAGACAGGGGGCGGACAAAATAGATCAGCCCCAGCATTTT,CASSARQGADKIDQPQHF
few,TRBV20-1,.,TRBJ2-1,TGCAGTGCTAGCCCGGTTAGCCTAGGGGGCAATGAGCAGTTCTTC,CSASPVSLGGNEQFF
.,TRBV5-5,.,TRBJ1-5,TGTGCCAGCAGCTTGGGAGGACATTATAGCAATCAGCCCCAGCATTTT,CASSLGGHYSNQPQHF
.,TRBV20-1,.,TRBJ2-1,TGCAGTGCTATGGGCGGGACCTACAATGAGCAGTTCTTC,CSAMGGTYNEQFF
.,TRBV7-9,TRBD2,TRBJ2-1,TGTGCCAGCAGCATCAGACTAGCGAATGAGCAGTTCTTC,CASSIRLANEQFF
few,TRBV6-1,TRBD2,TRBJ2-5,TGTGCCAGCAGGAATAGCGGGGGTCAAGAGACCCAGTACTTC,CASRNSGGQETQYF
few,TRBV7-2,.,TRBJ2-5,TGTGCCAGCAGCTTATCCCGGAGACGAGAGACCCAGTACTTC,CASSLSRRRETQYF
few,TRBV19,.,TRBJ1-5,TGTGCCAGTACTCGAGGGAACGCGGGGGATTCCAATCAGCCCCAGCATTTT,CASTRGNAGDSNQPQHF
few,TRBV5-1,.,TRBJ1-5,TGCGCCAGCAGCTTGGGACAAGGCCTCAATCAGCCCCAGCATTTT,CASSLGQGLNQPQHF
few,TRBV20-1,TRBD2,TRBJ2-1,TGCAGTGCTATTGTCCGTAGCGGGAAGTGGAATGAGCAGTTCTTC,CSAIVRSGKWNEQFF
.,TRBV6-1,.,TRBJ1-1,TGTGCCAGCAGTGGGCGAAAGGACGGTTTCGACGGCACTGAAGCTTTCTTT,CASSGRKDGFDGTEAFF
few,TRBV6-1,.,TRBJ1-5,TGTGCCAGCAGCCCCTGGGAGCAGCCCCAGCATTTT,CASSPWEQPQHF
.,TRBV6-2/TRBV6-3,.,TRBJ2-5,TGTGCCAGCAGTTACCCGTCCGAACTAGAGAACCAAGAGACCCAGTACTTC,CASSYPSELENQETQYF
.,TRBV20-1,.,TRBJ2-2,TGCAGTGCTAGAGACTCAGCCGGGACTCCAAACACCGGGGAGCTGTTTTTT,CSARDSAGTPNTGELFF
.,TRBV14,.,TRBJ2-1,TGTGCCAGCAGCCAAAGTCGAGGGTACAATGAGCAGTTCTTC,CASSQSRGYNEQFF
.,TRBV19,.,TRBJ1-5,TGTGCCAGTAGGGGCGAGAGGGTCAATCAGCCCCAGCATTTT,CASRGERVNQPQHF
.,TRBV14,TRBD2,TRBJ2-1,TGTGCCAGCAGCGGATCCTTAGCGGGAGGGGCGCTTGAAGACAATGAGCAGTTCTTC,CASSGSLAGGALEDNEQFF
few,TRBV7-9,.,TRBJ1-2,TGTGCCAGCAGCTCCCCCTATCTAGGCCAACTCAACTATGGCTACACCTTC,CASSSPYLGQLNYGYTF
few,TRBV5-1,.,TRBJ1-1,TGCGCCAGCAGCTTGTCCGTGGCTGCGGGCACTGAAGCTTTCTTT,CASSLSVAAGTEAFF
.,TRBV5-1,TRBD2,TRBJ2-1,TGCGCCAGCAGCACTAGCGGGGGGAGCTCCTACAATGAGCAGTTCTTC,CASSTSGGSSYNEQFF
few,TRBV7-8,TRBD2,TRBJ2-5,TGTGCCAGCAGCTCCAGGGAGGGACTACACCCTCAAGGAACCCAGTACTTC,CASSSREGLHPQGTQYF
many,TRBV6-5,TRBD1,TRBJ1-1,TGTGCCAGCAGTTTTACGACAGGGGGCAGAAACACTGAAGCTTTCTTT,CASSFTTGGRNTEAFF
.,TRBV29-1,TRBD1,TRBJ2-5,TGCAGCGGAGGGGGACAGCAAGAGACCCAGTACTTC,CSGGGQQETQYF
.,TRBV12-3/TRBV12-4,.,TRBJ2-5,TGTGCCAGCAGTTTTCCCCCCTCTGAGACCCAGTACTTC,CASSFPPSETQYF
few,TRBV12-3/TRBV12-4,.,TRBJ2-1,TGTGCCAGCAGTTCCTCAGACCCTGAGCAGTTCTTC,CASSSSDPEQFF
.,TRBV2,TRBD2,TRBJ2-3,TGTGCCAGCTCTGGACTAGCGGGAGTAGATACGCAGTATTTT,CASSGLAGVDTQYF
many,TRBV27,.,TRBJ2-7,TGTGCCAGCAGTTTAAGACCGCAGAGCTCCTACGAGCAGTACTTC,CASSLRPQSSYEQYF
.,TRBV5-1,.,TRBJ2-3,TGCGCCAGCAGCGCCGATGCGCGGGGACGCACAGATACGCAGTATTTT,CASSADARGRTDTQYF
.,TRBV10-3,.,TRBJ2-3,TGTGCCATCAGTGAGAGGGGGGGCACAGATACGCAGTATTTT,CAISERGGTDTQYF
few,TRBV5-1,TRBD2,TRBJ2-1,TGCGCCAGCAGCGCAGTAGCGGGAAGGTACAATGAGCAGTTCTTC,CASSAVAGRYNEQFF
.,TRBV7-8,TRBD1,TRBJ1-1,TGTGCCAGCAGCTTAGCGCTACAGGGGTATGCTGAAGCTTTCTTT,CASSLALQGYAEAFF
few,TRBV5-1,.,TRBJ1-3,TGCGCCAGCAGCTTGTCCGGGGAGGCGTCCGGAAACACCATATATTTT,CASSLSGEASGNTIYF
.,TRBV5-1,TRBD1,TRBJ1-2,TGCGCCAGCAGCCCTCAGGGGGCTGGCTACACCTTC,CASSPQGAGYTF
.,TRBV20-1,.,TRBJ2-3,TGCAGTGCTAGCCCATCTAGCGCCCACACAGATACGCAGTATTTT,CSASPSSAHTDTQYF
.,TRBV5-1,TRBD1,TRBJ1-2,TGCGCCAGCAGCAGGGACAGGGGTGGTAACTATGGCTACACCTTC,CASSRDRGGNYGYTF
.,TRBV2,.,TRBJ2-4,TGTGCCAGCAGTGAGGTTAGCAGGGACATTCAGTACTTC,CASSEVSRDIQYF
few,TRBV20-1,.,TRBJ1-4,TGCAGTGCTAGACCGACGGGTCTCAATGAAAAACTGTTTTTT,CSARPTGLNEKLFF
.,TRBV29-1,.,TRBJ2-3,TGCAGCGTTGGGGGGGCAGGACTTAGCACAGATACGCAGTATTTT,CSVGGAGLSTDTQYF